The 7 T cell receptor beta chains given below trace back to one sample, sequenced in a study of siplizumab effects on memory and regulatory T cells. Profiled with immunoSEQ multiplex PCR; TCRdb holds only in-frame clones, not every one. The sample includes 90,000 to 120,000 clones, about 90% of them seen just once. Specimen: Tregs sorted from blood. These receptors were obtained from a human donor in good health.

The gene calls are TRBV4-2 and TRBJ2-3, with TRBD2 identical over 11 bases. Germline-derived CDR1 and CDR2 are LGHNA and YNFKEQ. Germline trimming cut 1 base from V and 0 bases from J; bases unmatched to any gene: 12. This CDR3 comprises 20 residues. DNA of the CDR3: TGTGCCAGCAGCCAAGTAGGGGCTAGCGGGAGGAGGGGAAGCACAGATACGCAGTATTTT. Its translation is CASSQVGASGRRGSTDTQYF.

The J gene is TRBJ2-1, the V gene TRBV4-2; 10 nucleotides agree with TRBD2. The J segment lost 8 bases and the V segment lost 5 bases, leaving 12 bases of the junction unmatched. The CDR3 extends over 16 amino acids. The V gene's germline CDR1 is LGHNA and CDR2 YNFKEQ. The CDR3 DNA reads TGTGCCAGCAGCTGGGGCGGACTAGCGGAATTGCATGAGCAGTTCTTC. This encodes CASSWGGLAELHEQFF.

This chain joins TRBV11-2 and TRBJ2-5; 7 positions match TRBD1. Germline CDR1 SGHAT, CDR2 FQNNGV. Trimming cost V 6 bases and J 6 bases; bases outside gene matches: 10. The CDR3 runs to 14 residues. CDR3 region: CASRGTAKGKTQYF. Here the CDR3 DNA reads TGTGCCAGCAGGGGGACAGCTAAAGGGAAGACCCAGTACTTC.

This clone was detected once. The CDR3 spells CASSYDRSTSYEQYF. CDR3 DNA: TGTGCCAGCAGTTACGACAGATCTACCTCCTACGAGCAGTACTTC. This chain joins TRBV6-6 and TRBJ2-7, with TRBD1 as a possible D gene (5 bases). CDR3 size: 15 residues. Germline values: CDR1 MNHNY, CDR2 SVGAGI (reference sequence). With 2 bases removed from V and 0 bases from J, the gap between germline ends came to 11 bases.

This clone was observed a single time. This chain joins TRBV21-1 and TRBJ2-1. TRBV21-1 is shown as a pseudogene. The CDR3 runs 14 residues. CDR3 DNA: TGTGCCAGCAGAGCCGGGCAGGTCGGTCATGAGCAGTTCTTC. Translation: CASRAGQVGHEQFF.

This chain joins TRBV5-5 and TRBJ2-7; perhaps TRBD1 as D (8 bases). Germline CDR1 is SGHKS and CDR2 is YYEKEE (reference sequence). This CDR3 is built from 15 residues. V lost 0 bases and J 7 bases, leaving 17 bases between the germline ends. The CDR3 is CASSLEQGGPWEQYF. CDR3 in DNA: TGTGCCAGCAGCTTGGAACAGGGGGGGCCTTGGGAGCAGTACTTC. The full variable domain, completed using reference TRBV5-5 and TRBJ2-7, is DAGVTQSPTHLIKTRGQQVTLRCSPISGHKSVSWYQQVLGQGPQFIFQYYEKEERGRGNFPDRFSARQFPNYSSELNVNALLLGDSALYLCASSLEQGGPWEQYFGPGTRLTVT.

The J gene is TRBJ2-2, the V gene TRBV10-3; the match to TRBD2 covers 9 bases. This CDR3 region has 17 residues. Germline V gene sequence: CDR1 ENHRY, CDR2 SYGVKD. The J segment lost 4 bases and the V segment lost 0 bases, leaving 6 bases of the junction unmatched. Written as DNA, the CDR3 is TGTGCCATCAGTGAGTCGCTATTGCGGGAGGGCACCGGGGAGCTGTTTTTT. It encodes CAISESLLREGTGELFF.